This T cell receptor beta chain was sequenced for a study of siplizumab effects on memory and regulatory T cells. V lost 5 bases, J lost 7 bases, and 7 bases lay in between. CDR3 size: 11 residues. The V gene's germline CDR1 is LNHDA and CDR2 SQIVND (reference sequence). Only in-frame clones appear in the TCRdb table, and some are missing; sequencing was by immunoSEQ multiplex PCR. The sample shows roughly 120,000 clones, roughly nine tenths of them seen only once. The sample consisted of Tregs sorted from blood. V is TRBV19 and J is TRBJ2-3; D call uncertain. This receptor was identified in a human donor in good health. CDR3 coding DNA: TGTGCCAGTAGTCTTTTTAATACGCAGTATTTT. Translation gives CASSLFNTQYF. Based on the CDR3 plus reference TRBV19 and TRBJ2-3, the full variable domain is DGGITQSPKYLFRKEGQNVTLSCEQNLNHDAMYWYRQDPGQGLRLIYYSQIVNDFQKGDIAEGYSVSREKKESFPLTVTSAQKNPTAFYLCASSLFNTQYFGPGTRLTVL.